This TCR beta chain was recovered during a study of early T cells in non-severe SARS-CoV-2 infection. The junction had 3 bases not matched to a gene; V was cut back by 3 bases and J by 6 bases. Germline lookup yields CDR1 DFQATT and CDR2 SNEGSKA (reference sequence). This CDR3 is built from 12 residues. This clonotype was detected ten times or more. Via MiXCR, TCRdb re-called the 5' RACE reads, giving one row per CDR3 protein. The sample lists tens of thousands of distinct CDR3 sequences; around 15% were seen once. Sequencing was performed on whole blood. This rearrangement joins TRBV20-1 to TRBJ2-5, with 8 bases that match TRBD2. This receptor was taken from an adult who was a healthcare worker with PCR-confirmed SARS-CoV-2 infection or an uninfected control (not recorded which). The CDR3, as DNA: TGCAGTGCTAGCGGGGGGGCCCAGACCCAGTACTTC. This translates into CSASGGAQTQYF.